One and the same sample provided the 2 T cell receptor beta chains below, sequenced in a study of neurological immune-mediated disorders. TCRdb used MiXCR to reprocess the 5' RACE reads, holding one entry per CDR3 protein. In the table there are about 79,000 distinct CDR3 sequences, about 14% of which are singletons. Sequencing used PBMCs. The origin of the receptors is a woman aged 45-65 years in good health.

The genes are TRBV20-1 and TRBJ1-1, with a tentative D call TRBD1 (6 bases). CDR1 is DFQATT and CDR2 is SNEGSKA in the germline V gene (reference sequence). The length of the CDR3 is 14 residues. V shed 6 bases and J shed 1 base, with 15 bases lying between them. The CDR3 DNA reads TGCAGTGCAGTAAGTTTGACAGGGAACACTGAAGCTTTCTTT. Its protein product is CSAVSLTGNTEAFF.

Notes on this clonotype: Being one base from a much bigger clone, this may be a read error. The chain joins TRBV12-3 or TRBV12-4 to TRBJ2-1, with TRBD2 matching over 9 bases. The CDR3 runs 14 residues. CDR3 sequence: CASRVPGLANEKFF. CDR3 in DNA: TGTGCCAGCAGAGTACCGGGACTAGCAAATGAGAAGTTCTTC.